A single sample gave rise to the 14 T cell receptor beta chains below, sequenced in a study of blood T cell repertoires in COVID-19. Profiled with immunoSEQ multiplex PCR; TCRdb holds only in-frame clones, not every one. The data hold roughly 140,000 clones, with around 87% observed a single time. Sample: peripheral blood. The receptor source for this set is a woman aged 60 to 75 with active COVID-19.

CDR3: CASSTKDGKSRNEQFF. The CDR3 coding sequence is TGTGCCAGCTCAACCAAGGACGGGAAGTCCCGCAATGAGCAGTTCTTC. The chain is built from TRBV18 and TRBJ2-1; a weak D match, TRBD2 (5 bases). The CDR3 length is 16 residues. Trimming cost V 5 bases and J 6 bases, with 20 bases left between them. Germline values: CDR1 KGHSH, CDR2 LQKENI.

This sequence joins TRBV28 and TRBJ1-1, with D maybe TRBD1 (6 bases). The CDR3 is 15 amino acids. Trimming cost V 5 bases and J 1 base, with 14 bases left between them. CDR1 MDHEN and CDR2 SYDVKM come from the germline V gene. The CDR3 region has the DNA TGTGCCAGCAGTATAACAGGGAATCCGAACACTGAAGCTTTCTTT. Translation gives CASSITGNPNTEAFF.

In its sample, this clone was seen once. V is TRBV2 and J is TRBJ2-4, with D tentatively TRBD1 (5 bases). The germline V and J ends were trimmed by 3 bases and 1 base, with 19 bases remaining between them. The CDR3 is 18 residues long. Germline loops: CDR1 SNHLY, CDR2 FYNNEI. The CDR3 reads CASSEETGPLSAKNIQYF. The CDR3 nucleotides read TGTGCCAGCAGTGAGGAAACAGGTCCACTGTCGGCCAAAAACATTCAGTACTTC.

V is TRBV7-9 and J is TRBJ2-1, with 8 bases aligning to TRBD1. Germline loops: CDR1 SEHNR, CDR2 FQNEAQ (reference sequence). The CDR3 consists of 16 residues. With V trimmed by 2 bases and J by 7 bases, 10 bases remained unmatched. CDR3 region: CASSLTGGRGSNEQFF. The CDR3 nucleotides read TGTGCCAGCAGCTTAACAGGGGGACGGGGGTCGAATGAGCAGTTCTTC.

This sequence joins TRBV7-2 and TRBJ2-3; maybe TRBD2 (5 bases). Germline V lookup: CDR1 SGHTA, CDR2 FQGNSA. Trimming removed 3 bases from V and 3 bases from J, with 16 bases in between. This CDR3 is built from 16 residues. CDR3 nucleotide sequence: TGTGCCAGCAGCTTGATTAGCAGGAGGCCTACAGATACGCAGTATTTT. Its translation: CASSLISRRPTDTQYF.

This rearrangement joins TRBV20-1 to TRBJ2-7; 7 bases fit TRBD2. Trimming cost V 3 bases and J 0 bases; bases outside gene matches: 8. The germline V gene has CDR1 DFQATT and CDR2 SNEGSKA (reference sequence). This CDR3 comprises 15 residues. The CDR3 DNA is TGCAGTGCTAGTGAAGGGGACTACTACTCCTACGAGCAGTACTTC. It specifies CSASEGDYYSYEQYF.

This clone has a single count. The rearrangement uses TRBV10-3 and TRBJ1-4, with D maybe TRBD1 (5 bases). The germline V gene has CDR1 ENHRY and CDR2 SYGVKD. V gave up 2 bases and J gave up 3 bases, with 10 bases separating them. The length of the CDR3 is 15 residues. CDR3 loop: CAISENQGPNEKLFF. CDR3 sequence (DNA): TGTGCCATCAGTGAGAATCAGGGCCCTAATGAAAAACTGTTTTTT.

The chain combines TRBV6-5 with TRBJ1-2; D might be TRBD1 (5 bases). Trimming took 3 bases from V and 10 from J, leaving 15 bases between them. From germline, CDR1 is MNHEY and CDR2 SVGAGI. The CDR3 totals 13 residues. CDR3 loop: CASSYDAQGSYTF. The CDR3 DNA reads TGTGCCAGCAGTTATGATGCTCAGGGTTCCTACACCTTC.

The rearrangement links TRBV28 to TRBJ1-6, with D uncertain. The germline gives CDR1 MDHEN, CDR2 SYDVKM. Trimming took off 5 bases at V and 0 bases at J, with 8 bases between the two ends. The CDR3 length is 15 residues. The DNA for the CDR3 is TGTGCCAGCAGTCCCTATCTCTCCTATAATTCACCCCTCCACTTT. This translates into CASSPYLSYNSPLHF.

The CDR3 spells CASSVQKLNTEAFF. The CDR3 DNA sequence: TGTGCCAGCAGTGTACAGAAGCTGAACACTGAAGCTTTCTTT. This chain joins TRBV6-2 or TRBV6-3 and TRBJ1-1; unclear D gene. CDR1 is MNHEY and CDR2 is SVGEGT in the germline V gene. Trimming left V 5 bases short and J 0 bases short, with 10 bases between. The CDR3 has 14 amino acids.

The gene calls are TRBV30 and TRBJ2-4; D uncertain. The V gene's germline CDR1 is GTSNPN and CDR2 SVGIG (reference sequence). The V end lost 3 bases, the J end lost 1 base, and 16 bases lay between the germline ends. The CDR3 extends over 16 amino acids. CDR3 in amino acids: CAWSARVTVAKNIQYF. The CDR3 DNA reads TGTGCCTGGAGCGCCCGGGTGACGGTTGCCAAAAACATTCAGTACTTC.

V and J are TRBV27 and TRBJ2-2; 9 bases match TRBD2. CDR1 is MNHEY and CDR2 is SMNVEV in the germline V gene (reference sequence). V shed 6 bases and J 5 bases; nucleotides not matched to a gene: 13. This CDR3 spans 17 amino acids. DNA for the CDR3: TGTGCCAGCAGCCGCCCCACGACTAGCGGAAGTACCGGGGAGCTGTTTTTT. Its protein product is CASSRPTTSGSTGELFF.

This chain joins TRBV28 and TRBJ1-5, with D possibly TRBD1 on 5 matching bases. This CDR3 has 15 residues. The germline V gene encodes CDR1 MDHEN and CDR2 SYDVKM. Trimming shortened V by 5 bases and J by 7 bases, and 18 bases separated the two germline ends. CDR3 residues: CASSPMQGLSQPQHF. DNA of the CDR3: TGTGCCAGCAGTCCTATGCAGGGTCTCAGCCAGCCCCAGCATTTT.

The J gene is TRBJ2-1, the V gene TRBV7-9, with D maybe TRBD2 (6 bases). Germline V CDR1 and CDR2: SEHNR, FQNEAQ (reference sequence). The CDR3 has 16 amino acids. V was shortened by 2 bases and J by 5 bases, with 16 bases between the two germline ends. The CDR3 here is CASSLPWGDWNNEQFF. The CDR3 DNA sequence: TGTGCCAGCAGCTTACCGTGGGGGGACTGGAACAATGAGCAGTTCTTC. Full variable domain (missing parts from reference TRBV7-9 and TRBJ2-1): DTGVSQNPRHKITKRGQNVTFRCDPISEHNRLYWYRQTLGQGPEFLTYFQNEAQLEKSRLLSDRFSAERPKGSFSTLEIQRTEQGDSAMYLCASSLPWGDWNNEQFFGPGTRLTVL.